This T cell receptor beta chain comes out of a study of OX40 agonist ivuxolimab in advanced cancers. Clones were sequenced by immunoSEQ multiplex PCR, and TCRdb holds only the in-frame ones, with some missing. The sample has roughly 48,000 clones, around 83% seen once. Notes on the study in general: Expanded clones belonging to CD8+ T cells outnumbered, on average, those of CD4+.

Trimming removed 5 bases from V and 3 bases from J; junction bases left unmatched: 7. This CDR3 spans 14 amino acids. Germline lookup yields CDR1 SGHAT and CDR2 FQNNGV. Concerning this clone: The antigen is not known.

The sequence derives from an adult with an advanced solid tumor such as melanoma, head and neck, liver or kidney cancer. The sequencing here drew on CD4+ or CD8+ T cells sorted from blood, taken in a trial of the OX40 agonist ivuxolimab. This chain joins TRBV11-2 and TRBJ2-7; TRBD1 agrees at 7 bases. In nucleotides, the CDR3 is TGTGCCAGCAGCCCCCGACAGGGAAACTACGAGCAGTACTTC. It specifies CASSPRQGNYEQYF.